The TCR beta chain under discussion was sequenced for a study of PD-1 blockade in classical Hodgkin lymphoma. Study-level points and caveats: Unlike CD8+ TCR diversity, which did not rise significantly by C4D1, CD4+ TCR diversity did.

Generated by immunoSEQ multiplex PCR, the TCRdb table keeps only in-frame clones and is missing some. The data hold about 21,000 clones, with 88% observed a single time. As to time point: cycle 4 day 1 (C4D1), after less than 7 weeks of nivolumab. Brentuximab vedotin exposure varied among the patients, all of whom had relapsed after autologous stem cell transplantation. The authors enriched CD8+ T cells from thawed PBMCs via magnetic negative selection. Germline CDR1 and CDR2: LNHDA and SQIVND (reference sequence). Trimming took off 4 bases at V and 5 bases at J, with 12 bases between the two ends. This CDR3 spans 14 amino acids. Details on this clone: What it binds is unknown.

The sample consisted of CD8+ T cells from blood, taken before the fourth cycle of nivolumab. The clonotype originates from a human donor with classical Hodgkin lymphoma. This rearrangement joins TRBV19 to TRBJ2-1; D may be TRBD2 (5 bases). CDR3 region: CASSTRPGDNEQFF. In nucleotides, the CDR3 is TGTGCCAGTAGTACTCGCCCCGGGGACAATGAGCAGTTCTTC.